The clone carrying this TCR beta chain is a singleton in its sample. This sample stems from a study of blood T cell repertoires in COVID-19. The data were produced by immunoSEQ multiplex PCR, yet TCRdb's version contains in-frame clones alone and is incomplete. The table shows roughly 150,000 clones, with 70% to 85% occurring only once. CDR3 size: 17 residues. Trimming removed 0 bases from V and 10 bases from J; junction bases left unmatched: 9. The germline V gene has CDR1 SGHRS and CDR2 YFSETQ. The sequence derives from an older man with COVID-19, enrolled during active disease. The V and J genes are TRBV5-1 and TRBJ2-1; 14 bases map to TRBD2. Sample: peripheral blood. CDR3 bases: TGCGCCAGCAGCTTGGCCCCGACTAGCGGGGGGGTGGGGGAGCAGTTCTTC. It codes for CASSLAPTSGGVGEQFF.